The present TCR beta chain was sequenced within a study of neurological immune-mediated disorders. Germline CDR1 is MNHEY and CDR2 is SMNVEV (reference sequence). V was trimmed by 3 bases and J by 8 bases, leaving 14 bases between them. This CDR3 is built from 13 residues. Regarding the study as a whole: In HTLV-1-associated myelopathy, TCR clonal expansion was greatest, and in multiple sclerosis it was least, below healthy controls.

The sample's time point: longitudinal time-point 1 (baseline). 2 million unsorted PBMCs were stored in RNAlater at -80 °C before RNA extraction. Concerning this clonotype itself: The antigen remains unidentified.

The making of cDNA relied on 5'RACE with 10-nucleotide random UMIs. Sequencing runs each yielded over 170 million TCR-beta sequences from 15-18 subjects. TCRdb re-derived calls from the 5' RACE reads in MiXCR, one entry per CDR3 protein. The sample includes over 55,000 distinct CDR3 sequences, around 11% of them seen just once. This clonotype was sampled from a male donor with HTLV-1-associated myelopathy (HAM/TSP). The sample consisted of PBMCs. The rearrangement joins TRBV27 to TRBJ2-7; D gene uncertain. In DNA form, the CDR3 reads TGTGCCAGCAGTTTTGGGGTTCTGCGGAAGCAGTACTTC. This translates into CASSFGVLRKQYF.